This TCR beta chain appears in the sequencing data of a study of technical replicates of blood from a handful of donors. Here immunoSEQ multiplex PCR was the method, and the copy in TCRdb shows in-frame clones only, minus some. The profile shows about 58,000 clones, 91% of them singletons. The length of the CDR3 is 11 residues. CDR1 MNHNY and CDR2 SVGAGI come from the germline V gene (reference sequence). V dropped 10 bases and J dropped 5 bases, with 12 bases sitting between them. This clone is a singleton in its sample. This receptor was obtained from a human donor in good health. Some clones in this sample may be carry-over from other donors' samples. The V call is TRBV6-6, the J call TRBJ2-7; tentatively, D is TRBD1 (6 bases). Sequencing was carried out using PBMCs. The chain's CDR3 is CATRTAHEQYF. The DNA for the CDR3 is TGTGCCACCAGGACAGCCCACGAGCAGTACTTC.